These 5 T cell receptor beta chains share one sample of origin, sequenced in a study of blood T cells in healthy people across ages (dated by TCRdb to between 2015 and 2017). Libraries were constructed by 5' RACE. Sequencing was performed on an Illumina HiSeq 2500. A second PCR of roughly 6 to 11 cycles was run with a J-beta primer mix and a sample-barcoded 5' primer. TCRdb's own reprocessing of the public reads used fastp at Q25 and MiXCR and kept productive beta chains. Records with the same CDR3 protein are collapsed into one entry carrying the most frequent genes and DNA. For this sample there are hundreds of thousands of distinct CDR3 sequences; under 55% appear just once. The ten largest make up approximately 20% of the sample. Sequencing was performed on blood. These receptors all stem from a man aged 55 to 70 in good health.

V is TRBV14 and J is TRBJ1-4; 10 positions agree with TRBD1. Germline CDR1 and CDR2: SGHDN and FVKESK. The CDR3 is 16 residues long. The trim removed 2 bases at V and 5 bases at J, leaving 5 bases unmatched. The chain's CDR3 is CASSQLPGQGNEKLFF. CDR3 in DNA: TGTGCCAGCAGCCAACTACCGGGACAGGGGAATGAAAAACTGTTTTTT.

The genes are TRBV18 and TRBJ2-6, with D tentatively TRBD1 (6 bases). In germline, CDR1 is KGHSH, CDR2 LQKENI. Trimming pared 3 bases from V and 1 base from J, leaving 19 bases between. This CDR3 is 19 amino acids long. The CDR3 DNA is TGTGCCAGCTCACCGCTTGATCAGGGGACCCCATCTGGGGCCAACGTCCTGACTTTC. Protein: CASSPLDQGTPSGANVLTF.

This clonotype appeared a few times. This chain joins TRBV4-3 and TRBJ2-2, with 8 bases identical to TRBD2. The CDR3 is 18 amino acids. Germline trimming cut 3 bases from V and 1 base from J; bases unmatched to any gene: 10. Per germline, CDR1 LGHNA and CDR2 YSLEER. The DNA for the CDR3 is TGCGCCAGCAGCCATCAGCCCGGGACTAGAAGGAACACCGGGGAGCTGTTTTTT. It translates to CASSHQPGTRRNTGELFF.

The rearrangement joins TRBV28 to TRBJ2-7; 12 bases line up with TRBD1. Trimming cost V 3 bases and J 2 bases; bases outside gene matches: 5. The CDR3 is made up of 16 amino acids. Germline values: CDR1 MDHEN, CDR2 SYDVKM. The DNA for the CDR3 is TGTGCCAGCAGTTTCCGGGGACAGGGGGCCGCCTACGAGCAGTACTTC. Residues: CASSFRGQGAAYEQYF.

The J gene is TRBJ1-1, the V gene TRBV12-3 or TRBV12-4, with TRBD1 as a possible D gene (6 bases). This CDR3 has 14 amino acids. The V gene lost 3 bases and the J gene lost 7 bases, with 15 bases spanning the gap. The CDR3 DNA reads as TGTGCCAGCAGTTTGGGCGGGGGCACAGGTGAAGCTTTCTTT. It codes for CASSLGGGTGEAFF.